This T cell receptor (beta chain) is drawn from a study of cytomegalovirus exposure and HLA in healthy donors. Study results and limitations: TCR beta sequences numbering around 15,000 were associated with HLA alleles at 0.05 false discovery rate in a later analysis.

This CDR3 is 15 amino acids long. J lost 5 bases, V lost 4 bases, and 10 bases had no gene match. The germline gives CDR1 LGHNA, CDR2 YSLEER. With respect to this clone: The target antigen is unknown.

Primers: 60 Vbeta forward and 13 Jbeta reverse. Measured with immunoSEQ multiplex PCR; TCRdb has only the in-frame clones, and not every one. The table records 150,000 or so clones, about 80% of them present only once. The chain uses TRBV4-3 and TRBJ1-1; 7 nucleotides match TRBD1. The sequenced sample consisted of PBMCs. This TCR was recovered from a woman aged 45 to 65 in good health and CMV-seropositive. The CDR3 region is CASSPVGQGGTEAFF. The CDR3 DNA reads TGCGCCAGCAGCCCAGTAGGGCAGGGGGGTACTGAAGCTTTCTTT.